This is a list of T cell receptor beta chains from one sample in a study of blood T cell repertoires in COVID-19. Assay: immunoSEQ multiplex PCR; the TCRdb copy retains only in-frame clones and omits some. Here the sample spans about 46,000 clones, 88% being singletons. The sample was peripheral blood. The receptor set was obtained from a middle-aged man with active COVID-19. Each CDR3 is given with its conserved first and last residue. Fields, in order: D gene, clone size, V gene, J gene, CDR3 DNA, CDR3 protein. D genes are given only for firm matches. Clone size is stated in some rows and not others, as once, few, many or a class when expanded.

D gene: .
clone size: .
V gene: TRBV5-6
J gene: TRBJ2-5
CDR3 DNA: TGTGCCAGCAGCTTGGGTGACTTGGGGGGAGAGACCCAGTACTTC
CDR3 protein: CASSLGDLGGETQYF

D gene: TRBD1
clone size: .
V gene: TRBV5-8
J gene: TRBJ1-4
CDR3 DNA: TGTGCCAGCAGCCCCGGACAGGTTGCAACTAATGAAAAACTGTTTTTT
CDR3 protein: CASSPGQVATNEKLFF

D gene: .
clone size: .
V gene: TRBV2
J gene: TRBJ1-2
CDR3 DNA: TGTGCCAGCAGTGTTCAGGCCGACTATGGCTACACCTTC
CDR3 protein: CASSVQADYGYTF

D gene: TRBD2
clone size: .
V gene: TRBV24-1
J gene: TRBJ2-1
CDR3 DNA: TGTGCCACCAGTGATTTTGGGGGTCGGGAGGTACAGTTCTTC
CDR3 protein: CATSDFGGREVQFF

D gene: .
clone size: .
V gene: TRBV24-1
J gene: TRBJ2-7
CDR3 DNA: TGTGCCACCAGTGGAGGGACAACTACCTACGAGCAGTACTTC
CDR3 protein: CATSGGTTTYEQYF

D gene: TRBD2
clone size: .
V gene: TRBV5-1
J gene: TRBJ2-3
CDR3 DNA: TGCGCCAGCAGCTTGGGGTGGGGGGGAAGCACAGATACGCAGTATTTT
CDR3 protein: CASSLGWGGSTDTQYF

D gene: TRBD1
clone size: .
V gene: TRBV18
J gene: TRBJ2-4
CDR3 DNA: TGTGCCAGCTCACCAATAGCAGGGGGCGCCCCCGGGGCCAAAAACATTCAGTACTTC
CDR3 protein: CASSPIAGGAPGAKNIQYF

D gene: .
clone size: .
V gene: TRBV2
J gene: TRBJ2-4
CDR3 DNA: TGTGCCAGCAAACAGGAGATAGCCAAAAACATTCAGTACTTC
CDR3 protein: CASKQEIAKNIQYF

D gene: .
clone size: .
V gene: TRBV6-2/TRBV6-3
J gene: TRBJ1-2
CDR3 DNA: TGTGCCAGCAGGCCTGACACCAACTATGGCTACACCTTC
CDR3 protein: CASRPDTNYGYTF

D gene: TRBD2
clone size: .
V gene: TRBV10-3
J gene: TRBJ2-1
CDR3 DNA: TGTGCCATCGGGGGGGCCGCTAGCGGGACGGGTGAGCAGTTCTTC
CDR3 protein: CAIGGAASGTGEQFF

D gene: TRBD1
clone size: .
V gene: TRBV28
J gene: TRBJ2-1
CDR3 DNA: TGTGCCAGCAGCCCTTCCCGGGACAGCGTCTCCTACAATGAGCAGTTCTTC
CDR3 protein: CASSPSRDSVSYNEQFF

D gene: .
clone size: once
V gene: TRBV10-3
J gene: TRBJ2-5
CDR3 DNA: TGTGCCATCAGTGACCCGTACCAAGAGACCCAGTACTTC
CDR3 protein: CAISDPYQETQYF

D gene: .
clone size: .
V gene: TRBV2
J gene: TRBJ1-2
CDR3 DNA: TGTGCCAGCAGTGAAGCGCAGGGCTATGGCTACACCTTC
CDR3 protein: CASSEAQGYGYTF

D gene: TRBD1
clone size: .
V gene: TRBV11-2
J gene: TRBJ1-2
CDR3 DNA: TGTGCCAGCAGCACAGGGGTAGGCTATGGCTACACCTTC
CDR3 protein: CASSTGVGYGYTF

D gene: TRBD2
clone size: .
V gene: TRBV2
J gene: TRBJ2-2
CDR3 DNA: TGTGCCAGCACCAAGGGGAGGGCCGGGGAGCTGTTTTTT
CDR3 protein: CASTKGRAGELFF

D gene: .
clone size: .
V gene: TRBV5-6
J gene: TRBJ1-1
CDR3 DNA: TGTGCCAGCAGCTTTCTCACTGAAGCTTTCTTT
CDR3 protein: CASSFLTEAFF

D gene: .
clone size: .
V gene: TRBV12-3/TRBV12-4
J gene: TRBJ2-5
CDR3 DNA: TGTGCCAGCAGTTTAGGTTGGACAGAGGCCCAGTACTTC
CDR3 protein: CASSLGWTEAQYF

D gene: .
clone size: .
V gene: TRBV10-3
J gene: TRBJ1-1
CDR3 DNA: TGTGCCATCAGTGAAACAAGACAGGCAACCAGCTCTGAAGCTTTCTTT
CDR3 protein: CAISETRQATSSEAFF

D gene: .
clone size: .
V gene: TRBV7-9
J gene: TRBJ2-3
CDR3 DNA: TGTGCCAGCAGCTCGACTGGCACAGATACGCAGTATTTT
CDR3 protein: CASSSTGTDTQYF

D gene: .
clone size: .
V gene: TRBV6-5
J gene: TRBJ1-3
CDR3 DNA: TGTGCCAGCAGGAGGGTCTCTGGAAACACCATATATTTT
CDR3 protein: CASRRVSGNTIYF

D gene: TRBD1
clone size: .
V gene: TRBV28
J gene: TRBJ1-2
CDR3 DNA: TGTGCCAGCAGTTTATGGGGGCAGGGGGAAATAGCTAACTATGGCTACACCTTC
CDR3 protein: CASSLWGQGEIANYGYTF

D gene: .
clone size: .
V gene: TRBV7-3
J gene: TRBJ2-2
CDR3 DNA: TGTGCCAGCAGCTTTAACGGGATTACCGGGGAGCTGTTTTTT
CDR3 protein: CASSFNGITGELFF

D gene: .
clone size: .
V gene: TRBV14
J gene: TRBJ2-5
CDR3 DNA: TGTGCCAGCAGCCCAAGCCGGAGGCAAGAGACCCAGTACTTC
CDR3 protein: CASSPSRRQETQYF

D gene: TRBD2
clone size: .
V gene: TRBV7-8
J gene: TRBJ2-7
CDR3 DNA: TGTGCCAGCAGTCCCCTAGCGGGGGGTACCTACGAGCAGTACTTC
CDR3 protein: CASSPLAGGTYEQYF

D gene: .
clone size: .
V gene: TRBV3-1/TRBV3-2
J gene: TRBJ1-5
CDR3 DNA: TGTGCCAGCAGCCTTACAGGCTATAGCAATCAGCCCCAGCATTTT
CDR3 protein: CASSLTGYSNQPQHF

D gene: .
clone size: .
V gene: TRBV7-8
J gene: TRBJ2-5
CDR3 DNA: TGTGCCAGCAGCCGGGGGACTTCGTACCAAGAGACCCAGTACTTC
CDR3 protein: CASSRGTSYQETQYF

D gene: TRBD2
clone size: .
V gene: TRBV5-1
J gene: TRBJ2-1
CDR3 DNA: TGCGCCAGCAGCCCGCGATCCTGGACTAGCGGGATTGGAGATGAGCAGTTCTTC
CDR3 protein: CASSPRSWTSGIGDEQFF

D gene: .
clone size: .
V gene: TRBV3-1/TRBV3-2
J gene: TRBJ2-5
CDR3 DNA: TGTGCCAGCAGCCAGAACCCTGGCGGGGAGACCCAGTACTTC
CDR3 protein: CASSQNPGGETQYF

D gene: TRBD2
clone size: .
V gene: TRBV7-3
J gene: TRBJ2-3
CDR3 DNA: TGTGCCAGCAGCGCTATTAGCGGGAGTAGCGGCACAGATACGCAGTATTTT
CDR3 protein: CASSAISGSSGTDTQYF

D gene: .
clone size: once
V gene: TRBV7-2
J gene: TRBJ2-7
CDR3 DNA: TGTGCCAGCAGCTTCCCGGGAGCCTACGAGCAGTACTTC
CDR3 protein: CASSFPGAYEQYF

D gene: .
clone size: .
V gene: TRBV18
J gene: TRBJ1-5
CDR3 DNA: TGTGCCAGCTCCCCGAGCAATCAGCCCCAGCATTTT
CDR3 protein: CASSPSNQPQHF

D gene: TRBD2
clone size: .
V gene: TRBV6-6
J gene: TRBJ2-7
CDR3 DNA: TGTGCCAGCAGTTACTCGTTAGCGGGGGTGGTCTACGAGCAGTACTTC
CDR3 protein: CASSYSLAGVVYEQYF

D gene: .
clone size: once
V gene: TRBV4-1
J gene: TRBJ2-1
CDR3 DNA: TGCGCCAGCAGCCAAGCGTTTGGGAGAAGGATGAATGAGCAGTTCTTC
CDR3 protein: CASSQAFGRRMNEQFF

D gene: TRBD1
clone size: .
V gene: TRBV6-6
J gene: TRBJ1-6
CDR3 DNA: TGTGCCAGCAGTTACCAGGGGGCGCATTCACCCCTCCACTTT
CDR3 protein: CASSYQGAHSPLHF

D gene: TRBD1
clone size: .
V gene: TRBV6-7
J gene: TRBJ2-7
CDR3 DNA: TGTGCCAGCAGTTTGGCGACAGGGGAGTCTTACGAGCAGTACTTC
CDR3 protein: CASSLATGESYEQYF

D gene: .
clone size: .
V gene: TRBV11-2
J gene: TRBJ1-4
CDR3 DNA: TGTGCCAGCAGCCTCAGGGACTCTAATGAAAAACTGTTTTTT
CDR3 protein: CASSLRDSNEKLFF

D gene: .
clone size: .
V gene: TRBV4-1
J gene: TRBJ2-4
CDR3 DNA: TGCGCCAGCAGCCAATTCGGACCGGCCAGGGGCCAGTACTTC
CDR3 protein: CASSQFGPARGQYF

D gene: .
clone size: .
V gene: TRBV15
J gene: TRBJ2-3
CDR3 DNA: TGTGCCACCAGCGCCGGACAGCCTGCAAGTGATACGCAGTATTTT
CDR3 protein: CATSAGQPASDTQYF

D gene: TRBD1
clone size: once
V gene: TRBV6-5
J gene: TRBJ2-5
CDR3 DNA: TGTGCCAGCAGCGCAGGGACAGGGGGACCGGAGACCCAGTACTTC
CDR3 protein: CASSAGTGGPETQYF

D gene: .
clone size: .
V gene: TRBV5-1
J gene: TRBJ2-7
CDR3 DNA: TGCGCCAGCAGCAAACGCGGGACGGACTACGAGCAGTACTTC
CDR3 protein: CASSKRGTDYEQYF

D gene: TRBD2
clone size: .
V gene: TRBV24-1
J gene: TRBJ2-4
CDR3 DNA: TGTGCCACCAGTGGCGGGGGGGGGAGGAACATTCAGTACTTC
CDR3 protein: CATSGGGGRNIQYF

D gene: TRBD1
clone size: .
V gene: TRBV5-3
J gene: TRBJ2-5
CDR3 DNA: TGTGCCAGAAGCTCCCCCGGGACAGGGGGGAGGGAGACCCAGTACTTC
CDR3 protein: CARSSPGTGGRETQYF

D gene: .
clone size: once
V gene: TRBV29-1
J gene: TRBJ2-3
CDR3 DNA: TGCAGCGTTGTTACAGGAGACACAGATACGCAGTATTTT
CDR3 protein: CSVVTGDTDTQYF

D gene: TRBD1
clone size: .
V gene: TRBV29-1
J gene: TRBJ1-2
CDR3 DNA: TGCAGCGTTGAAACAGGGGGGGAGAGCTACACCTTC
CDR3 protein: CSVETGGESYTF

D gene: TRBD1
clone size: .
V gene: TRBV9
J gene: TRBJ2-1
CDR3 DNA: TGTGCCAGCAGCGTAGCGGGACAGGGAACTTACAATGAGCAGTTCTTC
CDR3 protein: CASSVAGQGTYNEQFF

D gene: .
clone size: few
V gene: TRBV7-2
J gene: TRBJ2-7
CDR3 DNA: TGTGCCAGCAGCTTAGTGAAGGAGGCCGAGCAGTACTTC
CDR3 protein: CASSLVKEAEQYF

D gene: .
clone size: .
V gene: TRBV3-1/TRBV3-2
J gene: TRBJ1-3
CDR3 DNA: TGTGCCAGCAGCCAGTCAGGAGGTCTAAACACCATATATTTT
CDR3 protein: CASSQSGGLNTIYF

D gene: .
clone size: .
V gene: TRBV6-5
J gene: TRBJ2-6
CDR3 DNA: TGTGCCAGCAGTCGGGACTCTGGGGCCAACGTCCTGACTTTC
CDR3 protein: CASSRDSGANVLTF

D gene: .
clone size: once
V gene: TRBV9
J gene: TRBJ2-7
CDR3 DNA: TGTGCCAGCAGCGTAGCTCAGGGTTGGGAGCAGTACTTC
CDR3 protein: CASSVAQGWEQYF

D gene: TRBD2
clone size: once
V gene: TRBV7-3
J gene: TRBJ2-3
CDR3 DNA: TGTGCCAGCAGCTCACCACCGCTGGGTCTAGCGGGAGGGGGGACGCAGTATTTT
CDR3 protein: CASSSPPLGLAGGGTQYF

D gene: .
clone size: once
V gene: TRBV30
J gene: TRBJ1-2
CDR3 DNA: TGTGCCTGGAGTGTACTAGCAGGGCGCGGCTACACCTTC
CDR3 protein: CAWSVLAGRGYTF

D gene: .
clone size: .
V gene: TRBV7-8
J gene: TRBJ1-2
CDR3 DNA: TGTGCCAGCAGCTTAAGCAGGGAAGGGGGCTACACCTTC
CDR3 protein: CASSLSREGGYTF

D gene: TRBD1
clone size: .
V gene: TRBV18
J gene: TRBJ2-3
CDR3 DNA: TGTGCCAGCTCATTCCGGACAGGGGGCATCGCAGATACGCAGTATTTT
CDR3 protein: CASSFRTGGIADTQYF

D gene: .
clone size: .
V gene: TRBV14
J gene: TRBJ1-4
CDR3 DNA: TGTGCCAGCAGCCAAACAAGGACAAGACTCCGGGAAAAACTGTTTTTT
CDR3 protein: CASSQTRTRLREKLFF

D gene: TRBD2
clone size: .
V gene: TRBV5-1
J gene: TRBJ2-1
CDR3 DNA: TGCGCCAGCAGCAGCGGACTAGCAAGGTCCTCGCCCCAACAGTTCTTC
CDR3 protein: CASSSGLARSSPQQFF